This T cell receptor (beta chain) was found in a study of patients and donors after allogeneic stem cell transplantation. TCRdb called the RT-PCR reads again in MiXCR, with one record for every CDR3 protein. The data contain approximately 200,000 distinct CDR3 sequences, 38% of them seen just once; the ten biggest clones take up roughly 10%. V was clipped by 2 bases and J by 0 bases, with 11 bases between them. The CDR3 sequence is 16 residues long. The table lists this clonotype with a few counts. What was sequenced was blood, either unsorted or a sorted T cell fraction (not recorded which). The genes are TRBV12-3 or TRBV12-4 and TRBJ1-5; D is perhaps TRBD1 (5 bases). This receptor was obtained from a human donor who was either an allogeneic HSCT recipient or a stem cell or donor lymphocyte infusion donor (not recorded which). It is not recorded whose cells these are; they may come from a transplant donor. The CDR3 region is CASSLRGIDSNQPQHF. In DNA form, the CDR3 reads TGTGCCAGCAGTTTACGGGGGATAGATAGCAATCAGCCCCAGCATTTT.